Listed below are T cell receptor beta chains from one sample, sequenced in a study of T cell responses to AZD1222 COVID-19 vaccine. Generated by immunoSEQ multiplex PCR, the TCRdb table keeps only in-frame clones and is missing some. Here the sample spans about 180,000 clones, around nine tenths being singletons. The sample in question was peripheral blood, obtained on day 0 of AZD1222 vaccination. Receptors originate from an adult in good health. CDR3s include the opening cysteine and the closing phenylalanine or tryptophan. A D gene is named only where the DNA matches it firmly. Rows may omit the clone size; those that give it use once, few, many or a size class.

D gene	V gene	clone size	J gene	CDR3 DNA	CDR3 protein
TRBD1	TRBV6-2/TRBV6-3	NA	TRBJ2-7	TGTGCCAGCAGCCCGAGGACAGGGCCGAGCGAGCAGTACTTC	CASSPRTGPSEQYF
TRBD2	TRBV5-4	NA	TRBJ2-5	TGTGCCAGCAGCTTGGTAGTAGCGGGGGGAGAGACCCAGTACTTC	CASSLVVAGGETQYF
TRBD1	TRBV11-3	NA	TRBJ2-1	TGTGCCAGCAGCTTAGACAGGGGGCTCTACAATGAGCAGTTCTTC	CASSLDRGLYNEQFF
NA	TRBV6-5	NA	TRBJ2-7	TGTGCCAGTGGGACGGGAGACCGCGAGCAGTACTTC	CASGTGDREQYF
TRBD1	TRBV29-1	few	TRBJ1-2	TGCAGCGGAGGACGATCCGGGACAGACGGCGGCTACACCTTC	CSGGRSGTDGGYTF
NA	TRBV7-8	NA	TRBJ1-5	TGTGCCAGCAGCTTAGTAGGACAGAGCAATCAGCCCCAGCATTTT	CASSLVGQSNQPQHF
TRBD2	TRBV7-2	NA	TRBJ2-7	TGTGCCAGCAGCTTTACTAGCGGGGGGGCAGGGGAGCAGTACTTC	CASSFTSGGAGEQYF
NA	TRBV5-1	few	TRBJ1-3	TGCGCCAGCAGCTTGGATGGGCAATCCCGCTCTGGAAACACCATATATTTT	CASSLDGQSRSGNTIYF
NA	TRBV11-2	NA	TRBJ2-3	TGTGCCAGCAGCCCTGATGGGGTGGGGGGACCGAAAGATACGCAGTATTTT	CASSPDGVGGPKDTQYF
TRBD2	TRBV6-6	NA	TRBJ2-3	TGTGCCAGCAGTCGACCTAGCGGGGGGGACACAGATACGCAGTATTTT	CASSRPSGGDTDTQYF
NA	TRBV6-5	NA	TRBJ1-1	TGTGCCAGCAGGCCGGGGGGGGCGATCAAAGAAGCTTTCTTT	CASRPGGAIKEAFF
NA	TRBV7-2	NA	TRBJ1-3	TGTGCCAGCAGTCACCGGGGGGTCTCTGGAAACACCATATATTTT	CASSHRGVSGNTIYF
TRBD2	TRBV6-6	few	TRBJ2-7	TGTGCCAGCACCACCCGGACTAGCGGGGGGCCCAACGAGCAGTACTTC	CASTTRTSGGPNEQYF
NA	TRBV4-3	once	TRBJ1-4	TGCGCCAGCAGCAGGGACCGGGCCGCCAATGAAAAACTGTTTTTT	CASSRDRAANEKLFF
TRBD1	TRBV7-2	NA	TRBJ2-7	TGTGCCAGCAGCAAGGAGACAGGGACCTACGAGCAGTACTTC	CASSKETGTYEQYF
NA	TRBV5-6	NA	TRBJ2-2	TGTGCCAGCAGTTATGGCGGTGGCGCCGGGGAGCTGTTTTTT	CASSYGGGAGELFF
NA	TRBV29-1	NA	TRBJ1-1	TGCAGCGGCGGGCAGGGCCTTGGGGTCACTGAAGCTTTCTTT	CSGGQGLGVTEAFF
NA	TRBV2	NA	TRBJ1-6	TGTGCCAGCAGTGATGGGGTTGGGGGTAATTCACCCCTCCACTTT	CASSDGVGGNSPLHF
TRBD2	TRBV6-2/TRBV6-3	NA	TRBJ2-5	TGTGCCAGCAGTTACGTAGAGGCTAGCGGTGGAGAGACCCAGTACTTC	CASSYVEASGGETQYF
TRBD1	TRBV5-1	NA	TRBJ1-2	TGCGCCAGCAGCCCGGGACAGGCCTCTAACTATGGCTACACCTTC	CASSPGQASNYGYTF
NA	TRBV3-1/TRBV3-2	NA	TRBJ2-5	TGTGCCAGCAGCAAGTTCGGTGGAGAGACCCAGTACTTC	CASSKFGGETQYF
NA	TRBV19	NA	TRBJ2-3	TGTGCCAGTAGTCCAGACGGGGCCCCTAGCACAGATACGCAGTATTTT	CASSPDGAPSTDTQYF
NA	TRBV18	NA	TRBJ2-2	TGTGCCAGCTCCGACCGGGGCACGAACACCGGGGAGCTGTTTTTT	CASSDRGTNTGELFF
TRBD2	TRBV27	NA	TRBJ2-1	TGTGCCAGCAGTTTTCTAGCGGGGGGGCTCAATGAGCAGTTCTTC	CASSFLAGGLNEQFF
NA	TRBV5-5	NA	TRBJ1-2	TGTGCCAGCAGTTTAGGGAGGACAGATCAATATGGCTACACCTTC	CASSLGRTDQYGYTF
TRBD1	TRBV19	NA	TRBJ2-7	TGTGCCAGTAGTAGGAGACAGGGACAGGGAACCTACGAGCAGTACTTC	CASSRRQGQGTYEQYF
NA	TRBV11-3	NA	TRBJ2-5	TGTGCCAGCAGCTTAGTGCAGGGCGAGACCCAGTACTTC	CASSLVQGETQYF
TRBD1	TRBV24-1	NA	TRBJ2-7	TGTGCCGCCGGGGTCCGGGACAGTTCCTACGAGCAGTACTTC	CAAGVRDSSYEQYF
NA	TRBV13	NA	TRBJ1-1	TGTGCCAGCAGCCTCCCACGTTTGACCCCCGGAGGACACACTGAAGCTTTCTTT	CASSLPRLTPGGHTEAFF
NA	TRBV4-2	NA	TRBJ2-5	TGTGCCAGCAGCCAAGGGGTGTCAGGGATGGATCAAGAGACCCAGTACTTC	CASSQGVSGMDQETQYF
NA	TRBV30	NA	TRBJ1-1	TGTGCCTGGAACCCCGGGGGCCCGGGGGGCACTGAAGCTTTCTTT	CAWNPGGPGGTEAFF
NA	TRBV6-5	NA	TRBJ2-7	TGTGCCAGCAGTTACTCGAAAGCAACTCTGGGGTACGAGCAGTACTTC	CASSYSKATLGYEQYF
NA	TRBV27	NA	TRBJ2-7	TGTGCCAGCACCAGACAGGAACCCTACGAGCAGTACTTC	CASTRQEPYEQYF
TRBD1	TRBV5-1	NA	TRBJ1-5	TGCGCCAGCAGCCCGTATCTCCCAAAAGGGACAGCGACCCGTCCTGGTCGCAATCAGCCCCAGCATTTT	CASSPYLPKGTATRPGRNQPQHF
NA	TRBV7-9	once	TRBJ2-7	TGTGCCAGCAGTGTGGGAAGCTCCTACGAGCAGTACTTC	CASSVGSSYEQYF
TRBD1	TRBV2	NA	TRBJ2-7	TGTGCCAGCAGTGAGGGCCGACAGGGCAGTGGCGGGCAGTACTTC	CASSEGRQGSGGQYF